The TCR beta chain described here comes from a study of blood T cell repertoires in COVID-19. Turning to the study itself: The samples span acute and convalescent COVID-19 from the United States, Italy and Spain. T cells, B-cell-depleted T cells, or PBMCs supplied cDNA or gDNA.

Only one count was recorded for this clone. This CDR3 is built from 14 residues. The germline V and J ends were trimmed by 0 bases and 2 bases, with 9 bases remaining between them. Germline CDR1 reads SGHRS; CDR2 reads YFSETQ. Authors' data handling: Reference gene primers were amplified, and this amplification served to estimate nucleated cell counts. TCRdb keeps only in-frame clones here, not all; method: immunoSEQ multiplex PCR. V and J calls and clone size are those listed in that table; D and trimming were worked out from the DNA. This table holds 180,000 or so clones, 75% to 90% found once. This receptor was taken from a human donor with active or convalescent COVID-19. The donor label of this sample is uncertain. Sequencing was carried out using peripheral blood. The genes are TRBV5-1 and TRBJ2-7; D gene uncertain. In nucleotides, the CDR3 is TGCGCCAGCAGCTTGGCCGCGCGTACCTACGAGCAGTACTTC. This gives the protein CASSLAARTYEQYF.